The sequence of this T cell receptor beta chain was determined in a study of beta chain features in type 1 diabetes. Findings of the study overall: TCRB CDR3s were moderately but significantly shorter in Type 1 diabetes patients in all four CD4+ subsets.

Since all of the isolated RNA was reverse transcribed, expressed TCRB transcripts were what got sequenced. The table came from immunoSEQ multiplex PCR; TCRdb's copy has only in-frame clones and leaves some out. The data contain 300,000 or so clones, roughly 13% of them singletons. To note about this clone: What it binds is not known.

Every donor had blood drawn once into heparin, approximately 110 mL on average. Trimming cost V 3 bases and J 3 bases, with 15 bases left between them. Germline V gene data show CDR1 as SGHAT and CDR2 as FQNNGV. This CDR3 is built from 15 residues. The chain couples TRBV11-2 to TRBJ2-7, with a possible D match to TRBD2 (6 bases). Sequencing input: naive CD4+ T cells from blood. The source is a man in his thirties or forties with type 1 diabetes. The CDR3 region has the DNA TGTGCCAGCAGCTTCAAACCGGGAGTAGACTACGAGCAGTACTTC. Protein sequence: CASSFKPGVDYEQYF. Based on the CDR3 plus reference TRBV11-2 and TRBJ2-7, the full variable domain is EAGVAQSPRYKIIEKRQSVAFWCNPISGHATLYWYQQILGQGPKLLIQFQNNGVVDDSQLPKDRFSAERLKGVDSTLKIQPAKLEDSAVYLCASSFKPGVDYEQYFGPGTRLTVT.